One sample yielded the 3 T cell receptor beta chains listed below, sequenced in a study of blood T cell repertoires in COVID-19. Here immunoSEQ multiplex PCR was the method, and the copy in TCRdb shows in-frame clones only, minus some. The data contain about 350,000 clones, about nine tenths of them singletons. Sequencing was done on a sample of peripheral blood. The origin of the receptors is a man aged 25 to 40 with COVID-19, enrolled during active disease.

CDR3 amino acids: CASSLGQGMDSDTQYF. The CDR3 DNA follows: TGTGCCAGCAGCTTGGGACAGGGGATGGACTCAGATACGCAGTATTTT. The gene calls are TRBV5-5 and TRBJ2-3; TRBD1 aligns across 8 bases. This CDR3 region has 16 residues. V lost 0 bases to trimming and J lost 4 bases; unmatched junction nucleotides: 7. Germline V gene data show CDR1 as SGHKS and CDR2 as YYEKEE (reference sequence).

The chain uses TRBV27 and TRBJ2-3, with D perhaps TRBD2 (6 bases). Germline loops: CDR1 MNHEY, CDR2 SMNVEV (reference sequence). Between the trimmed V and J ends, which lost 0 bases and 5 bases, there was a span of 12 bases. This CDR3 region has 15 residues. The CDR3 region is CASSLSGGNGDTQYF. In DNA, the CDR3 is TGTGCCAGCAGTTTATCTGGGGGGAATGGAGATACGCAGTATTTT.

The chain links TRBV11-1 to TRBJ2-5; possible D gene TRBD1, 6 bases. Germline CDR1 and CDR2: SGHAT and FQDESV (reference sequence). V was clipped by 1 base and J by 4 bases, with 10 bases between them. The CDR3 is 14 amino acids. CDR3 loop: CASSLDRARETQYF. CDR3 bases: TGTGCCAGCAGCTTAGACAGGGCGCGAGAGACCCAGTACTTC.